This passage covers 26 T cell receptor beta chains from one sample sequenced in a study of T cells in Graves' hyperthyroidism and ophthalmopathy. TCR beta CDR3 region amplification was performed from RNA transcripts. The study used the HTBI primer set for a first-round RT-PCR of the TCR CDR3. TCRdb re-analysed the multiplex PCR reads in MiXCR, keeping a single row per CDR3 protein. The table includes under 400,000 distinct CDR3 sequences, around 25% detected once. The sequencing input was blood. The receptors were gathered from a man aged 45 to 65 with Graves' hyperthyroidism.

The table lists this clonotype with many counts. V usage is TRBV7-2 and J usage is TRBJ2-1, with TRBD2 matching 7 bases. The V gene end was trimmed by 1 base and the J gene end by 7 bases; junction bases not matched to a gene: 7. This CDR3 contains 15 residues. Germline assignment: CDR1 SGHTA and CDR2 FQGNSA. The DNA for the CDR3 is TGTGCCAGCAGCTTAGTAGCCCTCGGGGGGAATGAGCAGTTCTTC. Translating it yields CASSLVALGGNEQFF.

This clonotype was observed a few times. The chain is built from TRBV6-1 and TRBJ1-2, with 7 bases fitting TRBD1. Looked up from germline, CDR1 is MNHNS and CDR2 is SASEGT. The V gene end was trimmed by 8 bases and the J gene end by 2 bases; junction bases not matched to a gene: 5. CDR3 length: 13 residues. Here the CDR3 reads CASGGQWNYGYTF. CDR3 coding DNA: TGTGCCAGCGGGGGACAGTGGAACTATGGCTACACCTTC.

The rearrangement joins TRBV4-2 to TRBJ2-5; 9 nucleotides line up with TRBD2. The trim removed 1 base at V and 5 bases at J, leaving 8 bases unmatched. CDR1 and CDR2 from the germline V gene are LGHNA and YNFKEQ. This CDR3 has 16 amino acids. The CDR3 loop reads CASSQGGAGGGETQYF. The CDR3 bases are TGTGCCAGCAGCCAAGGCGGAGCGGGAGGAGGGGAGACCCAGTACTTC.

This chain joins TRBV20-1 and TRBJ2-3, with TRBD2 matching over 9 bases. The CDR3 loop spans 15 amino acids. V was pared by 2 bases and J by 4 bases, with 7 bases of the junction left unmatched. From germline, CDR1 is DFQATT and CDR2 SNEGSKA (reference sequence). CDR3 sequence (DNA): TGCAGTGCTAGATCCGCGGGAGGGCCGCCAGATACGCAGTATTTT. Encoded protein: CSARSAGGPPDTQYF.

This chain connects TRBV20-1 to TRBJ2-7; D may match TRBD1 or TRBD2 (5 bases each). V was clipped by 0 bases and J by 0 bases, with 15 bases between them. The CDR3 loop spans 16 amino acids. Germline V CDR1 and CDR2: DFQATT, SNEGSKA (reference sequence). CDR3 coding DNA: TGCAGTGCTAGAGAGGTGAGGGCAGGGAGCTCCTACGAGCAGTACTTC. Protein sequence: CSAREVRAGSSYEQYF.

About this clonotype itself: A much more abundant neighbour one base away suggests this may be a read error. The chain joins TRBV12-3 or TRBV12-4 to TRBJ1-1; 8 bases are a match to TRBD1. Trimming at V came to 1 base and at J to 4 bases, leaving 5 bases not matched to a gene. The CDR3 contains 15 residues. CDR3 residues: CASSLGLGTGTEAFF. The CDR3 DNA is TGTGCCAGCAGTTTAGGGCTAGGGACAGGCACTGAAGCTTTCTTT.

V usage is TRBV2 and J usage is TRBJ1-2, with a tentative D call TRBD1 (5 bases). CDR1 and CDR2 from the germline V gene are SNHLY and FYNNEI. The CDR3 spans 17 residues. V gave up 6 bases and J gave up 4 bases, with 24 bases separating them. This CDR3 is CASSQELIAGSVYGYTF. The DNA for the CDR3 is TGTGCCAGCAGCCAAGAGCTTATTGCAGGGTCTGTCTATGGCTACACCTTC. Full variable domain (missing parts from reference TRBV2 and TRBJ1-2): EPEVTQTPSHQVTQMGQEVILRCVPISNHLYFYWYRQILGQKVEFLVSFYNNEISEKSEIFDDQFSVERPDGSNFTLKIRSTKLEDSAMYFCASSQELIAGSVYGYTFGSGTRLTVV.

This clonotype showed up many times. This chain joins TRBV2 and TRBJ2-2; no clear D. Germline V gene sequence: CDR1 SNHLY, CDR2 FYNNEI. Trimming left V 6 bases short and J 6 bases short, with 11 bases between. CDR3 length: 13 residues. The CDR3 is CASRLTVAGELFF. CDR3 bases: TGTGCCAGCAGACTGACGGTCGCCGGGGAGCTGTTTTTT.

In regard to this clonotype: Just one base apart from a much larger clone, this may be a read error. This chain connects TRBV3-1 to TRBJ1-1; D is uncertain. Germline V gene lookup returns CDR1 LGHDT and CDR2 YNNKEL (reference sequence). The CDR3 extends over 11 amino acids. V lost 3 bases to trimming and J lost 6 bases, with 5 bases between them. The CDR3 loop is CASSHNAEAFF. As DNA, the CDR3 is TGTGCCAGCAGCCATAACGCTGAAGCTTTCTTT.

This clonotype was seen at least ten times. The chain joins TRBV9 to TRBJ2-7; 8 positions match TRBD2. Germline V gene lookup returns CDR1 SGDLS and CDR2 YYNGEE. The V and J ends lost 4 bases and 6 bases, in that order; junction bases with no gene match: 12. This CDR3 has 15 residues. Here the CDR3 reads CASSRDSGVGFEQYF. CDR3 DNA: TGTGCCAGCAGCCGGGATAGCGGGGTAGGATTCGAGCAGTACTTC. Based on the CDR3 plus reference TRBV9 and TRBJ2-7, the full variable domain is DSGVTQTPKHLITATGQRVTLRCSPRSGDLSVYWYQQSLDQGLQFLIQYYNGEERAKGNILERFSAQQFPDLHSELNLSSLELGDSALYFCASSRDSGVGFEQYFGPGTRLTVT.

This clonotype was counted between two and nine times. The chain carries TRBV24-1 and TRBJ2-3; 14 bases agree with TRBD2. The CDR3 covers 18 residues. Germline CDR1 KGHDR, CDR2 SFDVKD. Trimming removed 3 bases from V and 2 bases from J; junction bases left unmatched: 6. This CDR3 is CATSDPRGLAGATDTQYF. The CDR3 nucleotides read TGTGCCACCAGTGATCCGCGGGGACTAGCGGGAGCCACAGATACGCAGTATTTT.

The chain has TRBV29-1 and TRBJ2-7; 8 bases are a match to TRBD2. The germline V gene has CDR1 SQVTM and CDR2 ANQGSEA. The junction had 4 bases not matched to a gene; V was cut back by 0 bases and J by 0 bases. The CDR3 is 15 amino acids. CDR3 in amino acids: CSVEDREGVSYEQYF. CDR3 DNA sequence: TGCAGCGTTGAAGACCGGGAGGGGGTCTCCTACGAGCAGTACTTC.

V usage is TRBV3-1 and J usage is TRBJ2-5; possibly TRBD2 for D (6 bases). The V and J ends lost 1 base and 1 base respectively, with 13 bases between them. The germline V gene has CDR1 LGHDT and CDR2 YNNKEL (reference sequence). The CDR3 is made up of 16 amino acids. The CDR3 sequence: CASSQGARDFQETQYF. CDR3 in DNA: TGTGCCAGCAGCCAAGGAGCTCGGGACTTCCAAGAGACCCAGTACTTC.

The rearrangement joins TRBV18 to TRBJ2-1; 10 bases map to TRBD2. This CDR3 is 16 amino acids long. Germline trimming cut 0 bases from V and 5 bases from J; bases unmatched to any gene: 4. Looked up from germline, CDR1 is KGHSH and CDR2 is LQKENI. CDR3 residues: CASSPPGLANNNEQFF. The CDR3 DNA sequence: TGTGCCAGCTCACCACCGGGACTAGCGAATAACAATGAGCAGTTCTTC.

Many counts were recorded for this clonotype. The CDR3 loop is CASSLRNRILAGSYNEQFF. The CDR3 DNA sequence: TGTGCCAGCAGTCTAAGAAACCGAATACTAGCGGGTTCCTACAATGAGCAGTTCTTC. The chain combines TRBV12-3 or TRBV12-4 with TRBJ2-1, with 9 positions matching TRBD2. J lost 1 base, V lost 5 bases, and 15 bases had no gene match. This CDR3 comprises 19 residues.

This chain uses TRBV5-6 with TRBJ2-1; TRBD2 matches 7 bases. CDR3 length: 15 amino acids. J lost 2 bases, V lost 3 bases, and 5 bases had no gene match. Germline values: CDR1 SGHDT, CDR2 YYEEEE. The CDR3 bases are TGTGCCAGCAGCTCCCCTGCGGGGGCCTACAATGAGCAGTTCTTC. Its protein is CASSSPAGAYNEQFF.

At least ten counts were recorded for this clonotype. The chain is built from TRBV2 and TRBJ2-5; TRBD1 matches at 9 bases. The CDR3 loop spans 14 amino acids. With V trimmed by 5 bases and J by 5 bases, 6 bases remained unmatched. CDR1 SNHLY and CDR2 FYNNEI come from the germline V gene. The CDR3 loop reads CASSIQGAGETQYF. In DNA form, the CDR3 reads TGTGCCAGCAGTATACAGGGGGCCGGGGAGACCCAGTACTTC.

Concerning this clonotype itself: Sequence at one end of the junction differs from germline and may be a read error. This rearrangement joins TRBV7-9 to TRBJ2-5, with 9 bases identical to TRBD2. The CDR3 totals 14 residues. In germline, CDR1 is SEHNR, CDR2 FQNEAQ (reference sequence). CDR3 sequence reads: CVSSPGGLAETQYF. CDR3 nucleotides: TGTGTCAGCAGCCCCGGTGGACTAGCGGAGACCCAGTACTTC.

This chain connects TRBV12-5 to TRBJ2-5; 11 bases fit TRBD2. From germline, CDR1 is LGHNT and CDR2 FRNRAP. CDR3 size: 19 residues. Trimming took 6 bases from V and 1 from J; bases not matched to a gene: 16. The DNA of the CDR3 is TGTGCTAGTGGACCCGACTCGGGCCGACTAGCGGGAACCCAAGAGACCCAGTACTTC. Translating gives CASGPDSGRLAGTQETQYF.

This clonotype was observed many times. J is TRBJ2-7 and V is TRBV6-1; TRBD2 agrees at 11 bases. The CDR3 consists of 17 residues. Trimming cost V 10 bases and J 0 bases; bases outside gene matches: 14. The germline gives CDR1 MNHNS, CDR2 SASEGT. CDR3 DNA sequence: TGTGCCACTCGGGAACGACAGGGGACTAGCGGCTCCTACGAGCAGTACTTC. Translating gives CATRERQGTSGSYEQYF.

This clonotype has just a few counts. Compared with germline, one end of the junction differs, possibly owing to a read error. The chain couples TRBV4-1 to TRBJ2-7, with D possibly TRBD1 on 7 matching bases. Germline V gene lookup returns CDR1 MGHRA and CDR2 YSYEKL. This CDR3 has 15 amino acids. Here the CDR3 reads CASSQAPRGVDEQYF. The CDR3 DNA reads TGTGCCAGCAGCCAAGCACCCAGGGGGGTGGACGAGCAGTACTTC.

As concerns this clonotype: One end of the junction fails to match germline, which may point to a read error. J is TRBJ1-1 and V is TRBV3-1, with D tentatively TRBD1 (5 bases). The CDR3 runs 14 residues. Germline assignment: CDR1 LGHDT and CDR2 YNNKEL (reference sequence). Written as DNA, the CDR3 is TGTGCCAGCGGCCAAGACGGCGGGGCGACTGAAGCTTTCTTT. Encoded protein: CASGQDGGATEAFF.

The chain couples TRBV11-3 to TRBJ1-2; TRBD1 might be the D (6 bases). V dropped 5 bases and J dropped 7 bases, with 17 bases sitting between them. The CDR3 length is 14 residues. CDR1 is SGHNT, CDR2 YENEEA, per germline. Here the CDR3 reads CASSQSRGSRGYTF. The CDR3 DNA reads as TGTGCCAGCAGCCAGTCCAGGGGAAGCCGTGGCTACACCTTC.

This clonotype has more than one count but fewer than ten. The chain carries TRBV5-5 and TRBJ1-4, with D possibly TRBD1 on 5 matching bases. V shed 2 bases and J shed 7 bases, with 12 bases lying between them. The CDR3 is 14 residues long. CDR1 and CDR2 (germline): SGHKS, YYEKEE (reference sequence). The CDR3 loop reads CASSFPGGGEKLFF. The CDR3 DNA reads TGTGCCAGCAGCTTTCCGGGGGGAGGTGAAAAACTGTTTTTT.

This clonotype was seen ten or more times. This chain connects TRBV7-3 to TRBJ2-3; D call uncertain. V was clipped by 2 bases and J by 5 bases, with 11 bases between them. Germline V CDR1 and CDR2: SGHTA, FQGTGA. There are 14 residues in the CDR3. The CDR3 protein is CASSLASGVDTQYF. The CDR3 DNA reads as TGTGCCAGCAGCTTAGCCTCTGGGGTAGATACGCAGTATTTT.

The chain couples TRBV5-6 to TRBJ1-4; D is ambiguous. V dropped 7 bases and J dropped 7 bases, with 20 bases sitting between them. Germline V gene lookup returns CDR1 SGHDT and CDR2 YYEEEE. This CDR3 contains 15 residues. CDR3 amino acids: CASDNHNGLGEKLFF. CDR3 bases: TGTGCCAGCGACAACCACAACGGATTAGGTGAAAAACTGTTTTTT.